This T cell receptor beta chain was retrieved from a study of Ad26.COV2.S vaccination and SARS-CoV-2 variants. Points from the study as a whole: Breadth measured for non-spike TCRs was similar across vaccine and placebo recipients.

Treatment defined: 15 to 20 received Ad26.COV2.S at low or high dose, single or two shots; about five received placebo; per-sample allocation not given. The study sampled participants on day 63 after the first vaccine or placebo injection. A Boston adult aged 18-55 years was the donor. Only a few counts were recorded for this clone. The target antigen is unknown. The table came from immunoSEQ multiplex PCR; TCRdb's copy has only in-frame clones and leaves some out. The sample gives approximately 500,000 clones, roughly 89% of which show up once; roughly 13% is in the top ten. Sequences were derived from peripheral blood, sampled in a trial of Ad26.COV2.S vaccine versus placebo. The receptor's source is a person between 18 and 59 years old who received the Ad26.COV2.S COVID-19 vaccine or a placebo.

Written as DNA, the CDR3 is TGTGCCAGCAGGCCAATAGACACCGGGGAGCTGTTTTTT. Protein sequence: CASRPIDTGELFF. The V gene is TRBV5-4, the J gene TRBJ2-2; no firm D call. Germline values: CDR1 SGHNT, CDR2 YYREEE (reference sequence). There are 13 residues in the CDR3. With 5 bases removed from V and 3 bases from J, the gap between germline ends came to 8 bases.